A single sample is the source of the 18 T cell receptor beta chains below, sequenced in a study of T cell changes during pregnancy in multiple sclerosis. Measured with immunoSEQ multiplex PCR; TCRdb has only the in-frame clones, and not every one. The sample lists some 40,000 clones; 90% to 95% were seen once. Sequenced material: CD4+ T cells from peripheral blood mononuclear cells, taken after pregnancy. Source of these receptors: a female donor with multiple sclerosis, enrolled in a pregnancy study.

The rearrangement links TRBV16 to TRBJ1-6, with a tentative D call TRBD1 (6 bases). Deletions cut 4 bases from V and 9 bases from J, with 22 bases between. Looked up from germline, CDR1 is KGHSY and CDR2 is FQNENV. CDR3 length equals 17 residues. For the CDR3, the DNA is TGTGCCAGCAGCCCCACGACAGGCGAGCAATCCGGTTCACCCCTCCACTTT. It translates to CASSPTTGEQSGSPLHF.

The chain employs TRBV2 and TRBJ1-4; D not resolved. The CDR3 sequence is 15 residues long. Deletions cut 3 bases from V and 6 bases from J, with 14 bases between. Germline values: CDR1 SNHLY, CDR2 FYNNEI. As DNA, the CDR3 is TGTGCCAGCAGTGACAGGTCCTTCCCCGATGAAAAACTGTTTTTT. Translation gives CASSDRSFPDEKLFF.

The rearrangement links TRBV6-6 to TRBJ2-7; 8 bases match TRBD1. The germline CDR1 and CDR2 sequences are MNHNY and SVGAGI (reference sequence). After removal of 5 bases from V and 3 bases from J, the junction contained 9 bases not matched to a gene. The CDR3 consists of 15 residues. CDR3 region: CASSDPPGQDYEQYF. The CDR3, as DNA: TGTGCCAGCAGTGACCCCCCGGGACAGGACTACGAGCAGTACTTC.

The chain has TRBV4-1 and TRBJ1-1; tentative D call: TRBD1 (6 bases). This CDR3 comprises 14 residues. Germline V gene data show CDR1 as MGHRA and CDR2 as YSYEKL. V was cut by 4 bases and J by 1 base, with 10 bases left in between. CDR3 DNA: TGCGCCAGCAGCCTCCAAGGGGGGAACACTGAAGCTTTCTTT. Protein sequence: CASSLQGGNTEAFF.

This clone has more than one count but fewer than ten. This chain links TRBV5-4 with TRBJ1-1; 8 bases fit TRBD1. V gave up 3 bases and J gave up 1 base; unmatched junction bases: 14. Per germline, CDR1 SGHNT and CDR2 YYREEE (reference sequence). This CDR3 is 18 amino acids long. DNA of the CDR3: TGTGCCAGCAGCTCGGGATCACGGACAGGGACTCGGAACACTGAAGCTTTCTTT. Amino acids: CASSSGSRTGTRNTEAFF.

V gene TRBV2 combines with J gene TRBJ2-7; 10 bases align to TRBD2. Trimming took 5 bases from V and 2 from J; bases not matched to a gene: 15. This CDR3 has 18 amino acids. Looked up from germline, CDR1 is SNHLY and CDR2 is FYNNEI. CDR3 sequence reads: CASSHLSVGAGGPYEQYF. The CDR3 DNA is TGTGCCAGCAGTCATCTATCCGTCGGAGCGGGGGGGCCCTACGAGCAGTACTTC.

This chain uses TRBV19 with TRBJ1-5; weak D call: TRBD1 (6 bases). Germline V lookup: CDR1 LNHDA, CDR2 SQIVND (reference sequence). The V gene lost 7 bases and the J gene lost 2 bases, with 12 bases spanning the gap. The CDR3 has 14 amino acids. As DNA, the CDR3 is TGTGCCAGTATGGGGGCTGGAGGCAATCAGCCCCAGCATTTT. It encodes CASMGAGGNQPQHF.

The chain joins TRBV7-6 to TRBJ2-7; 11 bases align to TRBD1. CDR3 length equals 18 residues. The germline V gene has CDR1 SGHVS and CDR2 FNYEAQ. V trimming: 5 bases; J trimming: 0 bases; junction bases outside the gene matches: 12. The CDR3 DNA reads TGTGCCAGCAGCGCCGCTTGGGACAGGGGGTTGAGCTCCTACGAGCAGTACTTC. Translating it yields CASSAAWDRGLSSYEQYF.

This sequence joins TRBV6-7 and TRBJ1-5; D remains unclear. TRBV6-7 is an ORF, and what it does is uncertain. V lost 4 bases to trimming and J lost 4 bases, with 20 bases between them. The CDR3 covers 17 residues. The CDR3, as DNA: TGTGCCAGCAGTTCCCTATGGGAGGACGGTAATAATCAGCCCCAGCATTTT. It translates to CASSSLWEDGNNQPQHF.

The chain combines TRBV19 with TRBJ1-4; D is undetermined. Trimming pared 7 bases from V and 8 bases from J, leaving 14 bases between. This CDR3 is 13 amino acids long. Germline V lookup: CDR1 LNHDA, CDR2 SQIVND (reference sequence). The CDR3 spells CASTPGRREKLFF. CDR3 DNA sequence: TGTGCCAGTACCCCGGGGAGGAGGGAAAAACTGTTTTTT.

In nucleotides, the CDR3 is TGCGCCAGCAGCCCCCACCGGGACAGGGGGTACCAAGAGACCCAGTACTTC. Amino acid sequence: CASSPHRDRGYQETQYF. J is TRBJ2-5 and V is TRBV5-1; 11 bases are a match to TRBD1. This CDR3 has 17 amino acids. The V gene end was trimmed by 4 bases and the J gene end by 0 bases; junction bases not matched to a gene: 8. Germline CDR1 and CDR2: SGHRS and YFSETQ. Supplemented by reference TRBV5-1 and TRBJ2-5, the full variable domain reads KAGVTQTPRYLIKTRGQQVTLSCSPISGHRSVSWYQQTPGQGLQFLFEYFSETQRNKGNFPGRFSGRQFSNSRSEMNVSTLELGDSALYLCASSPHRDRGYQETQYFGPGTRLLVL.

This clone was recorded a few times. V and J are TRBV27 and TRBJ1-1; D may be TRBD1 (6 bases). V was trimmed by 2 bases and J by 2 bases, leaving 21 bases between them. Germline assignment: CDR1 MNHEY and CDR2 SMNVEV (reference sequence). The CDR3 is 18 amino acids. The CDR3 nucleotides read TGTGCCAGCAGTTTAACAACAGGGATTTTGGCCCGAAACACTGAAGCTTTCTTT. It encodes CASSLTTGILARNTEAFF.

The chain combines TRBV2 with TRBJ1-2; weak D call: TRBD1 (5 bases). Germline V CDR1 and CDR2: SNHLY, FYNNEI. This CDR3 spans 11 amino acids. V lost 8 bases and J 3 bases, leaving 7 bases between the germline ends. Here the CDR3 DNA reads TGTGCCAGCCCAGGGTACTATGGCTACACCTTC. Its translation is CASPGYYGYTF.

J is TRBJ2-6 and V is TRBV2; 14 nucleotides line up with TRBD2. The germline CDR1 and CDR2 sequences are SNHLY and FYNNEI. J lost 0 bases, V lost 3 bases, and 4 bases had no gene match. The CDR3 consists of 19 residues. The CDR3 loop is CASSERLAGGSSGANVLTF. CDR3 coding DNA: TGTGCCAGCAGTGAGAGACTAGCGGGGGGGTCCTCTGGGGCCAACGTCCTGACTTTC.

This chain connects TRBV5-6 to TRBJ1-3; D remains ambiguous. V dropped 4 bases and J dropped 4 bases, with 12 bases sitting between them. Germline V gives CDR1 SGHDT, CDR2 YYEEEE. The CDR3 has 14 residues. CDR3 sequence (DNA): TGTGCCAGCAGCCTCAGGCTGGTCGGAAACACCATATATTTT. Protein sequence: CASSLRLVGNTIYF.

The chain joins TRBV19 to TRBJ1-1, with 7 bases identical to TRBD1. Per germline, CDR1 LNHDA and CDR2 SQIVND (reference sequence). V lost 3 bases and J lost 0; bases outside the gene matches: 1. CDR3 length: 14 amino acids. The CDR3 is CASSIDRVNTEAFF. CDR3 in DNA: TGTGCCAGTAGTATTGACAGGGTGAACACTGAAGCTTTCTTT.

V usage is TRBV14 and J usage is TRBJ1-6; a possible D gene is TRBD1 (5 bases). The germline V gene encodes CDR1 SGHDN and CDR2 FVKESK. This CDR3 is built from 14 residues. Trimming took 4 bases from V and 10 from J, leaving 14 bases between them. The CDR3 region is CASSPREDGSPLHF. CDR3 bases: TGTGCCAGCAGCCCCAGGGAGGACGGATCACCCCTCCACTTT.

The chain has TRBV14 and TRBJ2-7; D ambiguous. Trimming left V 3 bases short and J 4 bases short, with 4 bases between. This CDR3 contains 11 residues. CDR1 and CDR2 (germline): SGHDN, FVKESK. CDR3 amino acids: CASSQSYEQYF. The CDR3 DNA is TGTGCCAGCAGCCAGTCTTACGAGCAGTACTTC.